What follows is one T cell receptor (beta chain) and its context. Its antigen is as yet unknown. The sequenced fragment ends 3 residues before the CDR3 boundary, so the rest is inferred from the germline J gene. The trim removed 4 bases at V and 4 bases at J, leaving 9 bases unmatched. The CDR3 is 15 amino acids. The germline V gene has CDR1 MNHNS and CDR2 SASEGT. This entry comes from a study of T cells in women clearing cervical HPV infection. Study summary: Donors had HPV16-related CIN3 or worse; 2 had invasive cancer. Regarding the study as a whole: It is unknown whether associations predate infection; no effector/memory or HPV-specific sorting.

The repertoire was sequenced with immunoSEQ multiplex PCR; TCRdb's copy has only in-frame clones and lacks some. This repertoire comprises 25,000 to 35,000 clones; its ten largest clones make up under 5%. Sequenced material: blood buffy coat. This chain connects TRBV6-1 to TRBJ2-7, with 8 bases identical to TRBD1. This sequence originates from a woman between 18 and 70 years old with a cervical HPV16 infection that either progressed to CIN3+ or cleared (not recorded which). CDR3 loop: CASSGEDRGVYEQYF. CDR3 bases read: TGTGCCAGCAGTGGAGAAGACAGGGGAGTGTACGAG.